This T cell receptor beta chain was identified in a study of T cell repertoires in cytomegalovirus infection. Study as a whole: CMV infection and matching HLA type were both indicated by public TCR beta signatures. Broader study findings: In two of eight donors, the top clonotype was HLA-C-restricted CMV-specific. CMV carriers having the relevant HLA were flagged by cumulative public TCR beta family frequency.

TCRdb itself ran the reads through MiXCR, one entry per CDR3 protein. Of hundreds of thousands of distinct CDR3 sequences listed, roughly 42% are singletons. The table lists this clonotype with a few counts. The target antigen is unknown. Germline V gene lookup returns CDR1 SGHVS and CDR2 FNYEAQ. The CDR3 is 15 residues long. V lost 3 bases, J lost 3 bases, and 4 bases stayed unmatched. This clonotype was obtained from a human donor in good health (CMV status not recorded). Some clones in this sample may be carry-over from other donors' samples. Material: cultured PBMCs, obtained from culture after CMV antigen stimulation. V usage is TRBV7-6 and J usage is TRBJ2-2; 7 bases are a match to TRBD2. CDR3 loop: CASSFTSDHTGELFF. The CDR3 DNA sequence: TGTGCCAGCAGCTTCACTAGCGACCACACCGGGGAGCTGTTTTTT.